These 30 T cell receptor beta chains came from one sample sequenced in a study of T cell responses to AZD1222 COVID-19 vaccine (dated by TCRdb to the early 2020s). Library generation was performed with the immunoSEQ multiplex PCR assay. The source is immuneACCESS, and TCRdb retained only in-frame sequences with V and J called. Part of the clones is not carried over; for the studies checked, unresolved V genes explain less than half of this, and the remainder is unexplained. The sample has around 190,000 clones on record, about nine tenths of them singletons. The ten largest clones represent 1.5% to 2% of the sample. What the time point label conveys for this sample: about 28 days (+/-7) after the second vaccine dose. Sequencing used peripheral blood, obtained 28 days after the second AZD1222 dose. Receptors were obtained from an adult who received the AZD1222 COVID-19 vaccine.

This clone was detected many times. V is TRBV4-1 and J is TRBJ2-1; D remains ambiguous. CDR3 length: 15 residues. The V end lost 1 base, the J end lost 2 bases, and 9 bases lay between the germline ends. Germline CDR1 MGHRA, CDR2 YSYEKL. The DNA of the CDR3 is TGCGCCAGCAGCCAAGGCCTAGGGCCCTACAATGAGCAGTTCTTC. Protein: CASSQGLGPYNEQFF.

This clone was detected once. J is TRBJ2-7 and V is TRBV6-5, with a tentative D call TRBD2 (5 bases). There are 12 residues in the CDR3. Trimming removed 2 bases from V and 5 bases from J, with 7 bases in between. CDR1 and CDR2 (germline): MNHEY, SVGAGI. Written as DNA, the CDR3 is TGTGCCAGCAGTTACACGGGAAACGAGCAGTACTTC. The encoded protein is CASSYTGNEQYF.

This chain joins TRBV10-2 and TRBJ1-2; 7 positions match TRBD1. The CDR3 covers 14 residues. Trimming removed 3 bases from V and 1 base from J; junction bases left unmatched: 2. The germline CDR1 and CDR2 sequences are WSHSY and SAAADI. The CDR3 is CASSEGGYNYGYTF. The CDR3 DNA is TGCGCCAGCAGTGAAGGGGGCTATAACTATGGCTACACCTTC.

J is TRBJ1-4 and V is TRBV19, with D possibly matching TRBD1 (6 bases). CDR3 length: 12 amino acids. Trimming removed 6 bases at V and 6 bases at J, with 8 bases between. From germline, CDR1 is LNHDA and CDR2 SQIVND (reference sequence). The CDR3 DNA reads TGTGCCAGTAGAGGGGGATATGAAAAACTGTTTTTT. It translates to CASRGGYEKLFF.

The V and J genes are TRBV6-6 and TRBJ2-3, with 13 positions matching TRBD2. The ends lost 6 bases at V and 6 bases at J; junction bases unmatched: 3. The germline gives CDR1 MNHNY, CDR2 SVGAGI (reference sequence). The CDR3 is 14 residues long. The CDR3: CASSRGLAGDTQYF. CDR3 nucleotides: TGTGCCAGCAGCCGGGGACTAGCGGGGGATACGCAGTATTTT.

The chain couples TRBV10-1 to TRBJ1-4, with D hard to call. The germline V gene encodes CDR1 WNHNN and CDR2 SYGVQD (reference sequence). V was cut by 6 bases and J by 0 bases, with 8 bases left in between. The CDR3 has 14 amino acids. The CDR3 DNA sequence: TGCGCCAGCAGGGACGGTGCAACTAATGAAAAACTGTTTTTT. Translated, it gives CASRDGATNEKLFF.

J is TRBJ1-1 and V is TRBV5-6; D unresolved. V was trimmed by 3 bases and J by 0 bases, leaving 9 bases between them. The V gene's germline CDR1 is SGHDT and CDR2 YYEEEE. This CDR3 spans 14 amino acids. This CDR3 is CASSYLSMNTEAFF. The DNA for the CDR3 is TGTGCCAGCAGCTACCTCAGCATGAACACTGAAGCTTTCTTT. The full variable domain, in which reference TRBV5-6 and TRBJ1-1 provide the parts outside the CDR3, is DAGVTQSPTHLIKTRGQQVTLRCSPKSGHDTVSWYQQALGQGPQFIFQYYEEEERQRGNFPDRFSGHQFPNYSSELNVNALLLGDSALYLCASSYLSMNTEAFFGQGTRLTVV.

This clone has a single count. The chain's CDR3 is CASRFRGSNEKLFF. Written as DNA, the CDR3 is TGTGCCAGCAGATTCAGGGGATCTAATGAAAAACTGTTTTTT. V and J are TRBV5-6 and TRBJ1-4; possible D gene TRBD1, 6 bases. The V and J ends lost 5 bases and 3 bases respectively, with 11 bases between them. CDR1 is SGHDT and CDR2 is YYEEEE in the germline V gene. CDR3 size: 14 residues.

The rearrangement joins TRBV10-2 to TRBJ2-7; the match to TRBD1 covers 10 bases. The length of the CDR3 is 14 residues. V was pared by 2 bases and J by 2 bases, with 0 bases of the junction left unmatched. The germline gives CDR1 WSHSY, CDR2 SAAADI. The CDR3 region is CASSEGTGAYEQYF. The CDR3 DNA sequence: TGCGCCAGCAGTGAGGGGACAGGGGCCTACGAGCAGTACTTC.

The chain joins TRBV27 to TRBJ1-6, with unresolved D. Germline CDR1 is MNHEY and CDR2 is SMNVEV (reference sequence). V dropped 2 bases and J dropped 7 bases, with 12 bases sitting between them. The CDR3 runs to 15 residues. CDR3 amino acids: CASSLVGVGNSPLHF. Written as DNA, the CDR3 is TGTGCCAGCAGTTTAGTGGGTGTAGGGAATTCACCCCTCCACTTT.

V usage is TRBV6-5 and J usage is TRBJ2-1; 10 bases map to TRBD1. V lost 7 bases to trimming and J lost 6 bases; unmatched junction nucleotides: 6. CDR1 is MNHEY and CDR2 is SVGAGI in the germline V gene. The CDR3 is made up of 14 amino acids. CDR3 amino acids: CASTPGTGANEQFF. In DNA form, the CDR3 reads TGTGCCAGCACCCCCGGGACAGGGGCCAATGAGCAGTTCTTC.

This chain joins TRBV10-2 and TRBJ2-7, with 10 bases identical to TRBD2. This CDR3 region has 14 residues. Germline V gene data show CDR1 as WSHSY and CDR2 as SAAADI. The V and J ends lost 4 bases and 5 bases, in that order; junction bases with no gene match: 5. CDR3 coding DNA: TGCGCCAGCAGTGTGGCACTAGCGGGAAACGAGCAGTACTTC. This translates into CASSVALAGNEQYF.

The rearrangement links TRBV18 to TRBJ1-5, with D uncertain. V was clipped by 6 bases and J by 0 bases, with 12 bases between them. The V gene's germline CDR1 is KGHSH and CDR2 LQKENI. The length of the CDR3 is 15 residues. The CDR3 DNA sequence: TGTGCCAGCTCTCTCGACCTCTATAGCAATCAGCCCCAGCATTTT. It yields the protein CASSLDLYSNQPQHF. Variable domain in full (rest from reference TRBV18 and TRBJ1-5): NAGVMQNPRHLVRRRGQEARLRCSPMKGHSHVYWYRQLPEEGLKFMVYLQKENIIDESGMPKERFSAEFPKEGPSILRIQQVVRGDSAAYFCASSLDLYSNQPQHFGDGTRLSIL.

The DNA for the CDR3 is TGTGCCAGCTCACCGAGGGGCTTCCAAGAGACCCAGTACTTC. Its protein is CASSPRGFQETQYF. The chain joins TRBV18 to TRBJ2-5; the D call may be TRBD1 or TRBD2 (5 bases each). Between the trimmed V and J ends, which lost 3 bases and 1 base, there was a span of 9 bases. CDR1 is KGHSH and CDR2 is LQKENI in the germline V gene. This CDR3 contains 14 residues.

The V call is TRBV7-2, the J call TRBJ1-2, with D perhaps matching TRBD1 (5 bases). The germline CDR1 and CDR2 sequences are SGHTA and FQGNSA. V was trimmed by 2 bases and J by 0 bases, leaving 7 bases between them. This CDR3 has 14 residues. The CDR3, as DNA: TGTGCCAGCAGCTTACAGGGAGCTAACTATGGCTACACCTTC. Translated: CASSLQGANYGYTF.

This clone was seen a single time. The DNA for the CDR3 is TGTGCCACCAGCACCCGGACAGGGAATGGCTACACCTTC. Translation gives CATSTRTGNGYTF. The chain employs TRBV15 and TRBJ1-2; 8 bases agree with TRBD1. This CDR3 is built from 13 residues. The germline V gene encodes CDR1 LNHNV and CDR2 YYDKDF (reference sequence). V was clipped by 4 bases and J by 6 bases; unmatched bases: 4.

The chain links TRBV6-5 to TRBJ2-4; 7 bases agree with TRBD1. The CDR3 covers 15 residues. Germline V CDR1 and CDR2: MNHEY, SVGAGI. V shed 2 bases, J shed 2 bases, and the junction held 3 bases outside the gene matches. The CDR3 sequence is CASSYRGQTKNIQYF. The CDR3 nucleotides are TGTGCCAGCAGTTACCGGGGACAGACCAAAAACATTCAGTACTTC.

V and J are TRBV7-8 and TRBJ1-5; the D gene is possibly TRBD1 (6 bases). The V gene's germline CDR1 is SGHVS and CDR2 FQNEAQ. The length of the CDR3 is 15 residues. V lost 5 bases to trimming and J lost 10 bases, with 21 bases between them. The CDR3: CASSPRRTDFYPQHF. CDR3 nucleotides: TGTGCCAGCAGCCCCAGAAGGACAGATTTTTATCCCCAGCATTTT. Combining the CDR3 with reference TRBV7-8 and TRBJ1-5 gives the whole variable domain GAGVSQSPRYKVAKRGQDVALRCDPISGHVSLFWYQQALGQGPEFLTYFQNEAQLDKSGLPSDRFFAERPEGSVSTLKIQRTQQEDSAVYLCASSPRRTDFYPQHFGDGTRLSIL.

The chain uses TRBV7-3 and TRBJ2-7; 7 bases line up with TRBD1. Germline V CDR1 and CDR2: SGHTA, FQGTGA. The CDR3 totals 18 residues. J was trimmed by 3 bases and V by 5 bases; bases with no gene match: 19. The CDR3 is CASSPQPRQGSLVYEQYF. The CDR3 bases are TGTGCCAGCAGCCCTCAGCCCCGACAGGGTTCCTTGGTCTACGAGCAGTACTTC. The whole variable domain, filled in from reference TRBV7-3 and TRBJ2-7, reads GAGVSQTPSNKVTEKGKYVELRCDPISGHTALYWYRQSLGQGPEFLIYFQGTGAADDSGLPNDRFFAVRPEGSVSTLKIQRTERGDSAVYLCASSPQPRQGSLVYEQYFGPGTRLTVT.

This chain connects TRBV9 to TRBJ1-6; perhaps TRBD1 as D (6 bases). The germline gives CDR1 SGDLS, CDR2 YYNGEE. Between the trimmed V and J ends, which lost 3 bases and 7 bases, there was a span of 17 bases. The CDR3 is made up of 16 amino acids. The DNA of the CDR3 is TGTGCCAGCAGCGCAAGGCCAGGGGTGGGGAATTCACCCCTCCACTTT. Translated, it gives CASSARPGVGNSPLHF. Supplemented by reference TRBV9 and TRBJ1-6, the full variable domain reads DSGVTQTPKHLITATGQRVTLRCSPRSGDLSVYWYQQSLDQGLQFLIQYYNGEERAKGNILERFSAQQFPDLHSELNLSSLELGDSALYFCASSARPGVGNSPLHFGNGTRLTVT.

The count of this clone is one. The chain joins TRBV4-1 to TRBJ2-3; TRBD2 agrees at 11 bases. The CDR3 loop spans 17 amino acids. CDR1 is MGHRA and CDR2 is YSYEKL in the germline V gene. J gave up 6 bases and V 4 bases, and 12 bases lay outside the gene matches. The CDR3 nucleotides read TGCGCCAGCAGCCCAACTACTAGCGGGAGCTTTACGGATACGCAGTATTTT. Translation gives CASSPTTSGSFTDTQYF.

In regard to this clone: The sample carries other DNA sequences with the same CDR3. The V and J genes are TRBV6-2 or TRBV6-3 and TRBJ2-7; D gene unclear. V lost 5 bases, J lost 1 base, and 3 bases lay in between. CDR3 length: 11 amino acids. Per germline, CDR1 MNHEY and CDR2 SVGEGT. CDR3: CASSVSYEQYF. The CDR3, as DNA: TGTGCCAGCAGTGTATCCTACGAGCAGTACTTC.

The CDR3 loop reads CASSIGGAGNQPQHF. Written as DNA, the CDR3 is TGTGCCAGCAGCATCGGGGGCGCAGGCAATCAGCCCCAGCATTTT. The genes are TRBV6-2 or TRBV6-3 and TRBJ1-5; maybe TRBD1 (6 bases). The CDR3 extends over 15 amino acids. Germline V gene sequence: CDR1 MNHEY, CDR2 SVGEGT. The V end was cut by 6 bases, the J end by 2 bases, with 14 bases between.

In this sample, this clone turned up a few times. The chain couples TRBV5-5 to TRBJ1-1; D might be TRBD1 (6 bases). In germline, CDR1 is SGHKS, CDR2 YYEKEE (reference sequence). The CDR3 spans 17 residues. The V end lost 1 base, the J end lost 4 bases, and 20 bases lay between the germline ends. In DNA, the CDR3 is TGTGCCAGCAGCTTGAGAGGTTTAAGGGGGGAGGGCACTGAAGCTTTCTTT. Translating gives CASSLRGLRGEGTEAFF.

The chain recombines TRBV2 with TRBJ1-2; 7 nucleotides align to TRBD1. This CDR3 spans 14 amino acids. The V segment lost 5 bases and the J segment 8 bases; nucleotides outside the gene matches: 11. Per the germline V gene, CDR1 is SNHLY and CDR2 is FYNNEI. The CDR3, as DNA: TGTGCCAGCAGTTCTCCATACAGGGGACGGGGCTACACCTTC. It yields the protein CASSSPYRGRGYTF.

The genes are TRBV4-1 and TRBJ1-1; 8 bases are shared with TRBD1. The CDR3 runs 14 residues. V was clipped by 8 bases and J by 4 bases; unmatched bases: 9. Per the germline V gene, CDR1 is MGHRA and CDR2 is YSYEKL. This CDR3 is CASETGDGITEAFF. CDR3 bases: TGCGCCAGCGAGACAGGGGATGGGATCACTGAAGCTTTCTTT.

The CDR3 nucleotides are TGTGCCAGCAGCTCGGCAGGGGGGGCAGAGACCCAGTACTTC. Its translation: CASSSAGGAETQYF. The V call is TRBV7-2, the J call TRBJ2-5; the D gene could be TRBD1 or TRBD2 (7 bases each). The CDR3 totals 14 residues. The germline CDR1 and CDR2 sequences are SGHTA and FQGNSA. V lost 4 bases and J 4 bases, leaving 13 bases between the germline ends.

The chain is built from TRBV19 and TRBJ1-5; the match to TRBD1 covers 7 bases. CDR3 length equals 17 residues. V lost 1 base, J lost 3 bases, and 9 bases stayed unmatched. Germline V gene lookup returns CDR1 LNHDA and CDR2 SQIVND (reference sequence). In DNA form, the CDR3 reads TGTGCCAGTAGTATAGGTCACAGGGGACGGTACAATCAGCCCCAGCATTTT. Amino acid sequence: CASSIGHRGRYNQPQHF.

The chain is built from TRBV19 and TRBJ2-3; D is perhaps TRBD1 (8 bases). Germline assignment: CDR1 LNHDA and CDR2 SQIVND (reference sequence). The V end lost 5 bases, the J end lost 3 bases, and 18 bases lay between the germline ends. The CDR3 totals 16 residues. The CDR3 sequence is CASSSRTGGGTDTQYF. CDR3 nucleotide sequence: TGTGCCAGTAGTTCTCGTACAGGGGGGGGGACAGATACGCAGTATTTT.

The table lists this clone with a count of one. This rearrangement joins TRBV7-2 to TRBJ1-3; no clear D gene. CDR3 size: 16 residues. The germline V gene has CDR1 SGHTA and CDR2 FQGNSA. V lost 0 bases and J lost 0, with 9 bases in between. The CDR3 coding sequence is TGTGCCAGCAGCTTAGCCAGGTCCGCCTCTGGAAACACCATATATTTT. Residues: CASSLARSASGNTIYF.